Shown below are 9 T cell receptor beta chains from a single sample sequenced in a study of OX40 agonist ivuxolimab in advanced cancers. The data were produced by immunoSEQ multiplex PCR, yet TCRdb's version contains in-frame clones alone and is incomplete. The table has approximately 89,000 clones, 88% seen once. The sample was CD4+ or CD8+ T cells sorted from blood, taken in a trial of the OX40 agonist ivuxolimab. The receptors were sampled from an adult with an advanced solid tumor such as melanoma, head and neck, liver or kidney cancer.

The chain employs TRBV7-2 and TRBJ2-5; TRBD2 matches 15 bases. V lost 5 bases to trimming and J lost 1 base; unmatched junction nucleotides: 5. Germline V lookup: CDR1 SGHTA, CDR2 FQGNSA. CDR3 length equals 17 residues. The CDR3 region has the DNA TGTGCCAGCAGCCGTGGACTAGCGGGAGGGATCCAAGAGACCCAGTACTTC. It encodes CASSRGLAGGIQETQYF.

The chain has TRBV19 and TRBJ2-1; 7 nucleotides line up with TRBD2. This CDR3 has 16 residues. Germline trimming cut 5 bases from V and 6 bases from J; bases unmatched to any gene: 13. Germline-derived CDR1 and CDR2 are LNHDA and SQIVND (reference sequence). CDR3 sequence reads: CASSPHIPTSVNEQFF. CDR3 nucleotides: TGTGCCAGTAGTCCTCACATACCAACTAGCGTCAATGAGCAGTTCTTC.

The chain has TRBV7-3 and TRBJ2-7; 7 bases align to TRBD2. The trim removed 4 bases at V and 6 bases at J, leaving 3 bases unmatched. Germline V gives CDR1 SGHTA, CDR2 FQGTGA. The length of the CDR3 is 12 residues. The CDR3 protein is CASSSGRGEQYF. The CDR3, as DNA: TGTGCCAGCAGCTCGGGGAGGGGCGAGCAGTACTTC.

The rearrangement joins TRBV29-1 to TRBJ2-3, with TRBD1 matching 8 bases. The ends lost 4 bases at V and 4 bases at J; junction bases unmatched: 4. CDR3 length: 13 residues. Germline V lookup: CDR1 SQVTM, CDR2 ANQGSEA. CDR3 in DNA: TGCAGCGTTGTTTACAGGGGGTCAGATACGCAGTATTTT. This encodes CSVVYRGSDTQYF.

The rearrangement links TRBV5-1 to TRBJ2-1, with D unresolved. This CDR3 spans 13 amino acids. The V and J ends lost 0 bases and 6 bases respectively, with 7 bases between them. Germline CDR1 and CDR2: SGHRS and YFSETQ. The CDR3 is CASSLAGRNEQFF. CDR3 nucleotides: TGCGCCAGCAGCTTGGCAGGTCGCAATGAGCAGTTCTTC.

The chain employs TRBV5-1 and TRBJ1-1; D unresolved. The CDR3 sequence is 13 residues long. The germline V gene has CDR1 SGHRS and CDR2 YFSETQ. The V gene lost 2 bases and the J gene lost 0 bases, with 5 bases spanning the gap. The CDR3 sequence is CASSLTVNTEAFF. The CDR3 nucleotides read TGCGCCAGCAGCTTAACGGTGAACACTGAAGCTTTCTTT.

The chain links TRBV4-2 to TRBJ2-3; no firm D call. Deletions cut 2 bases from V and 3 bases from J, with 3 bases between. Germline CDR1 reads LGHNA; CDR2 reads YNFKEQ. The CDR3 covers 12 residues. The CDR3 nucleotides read TGTGCCAGCAGCCAATTTACAGATACGCAGTATTTT. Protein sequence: CASSQFTDTQYF.

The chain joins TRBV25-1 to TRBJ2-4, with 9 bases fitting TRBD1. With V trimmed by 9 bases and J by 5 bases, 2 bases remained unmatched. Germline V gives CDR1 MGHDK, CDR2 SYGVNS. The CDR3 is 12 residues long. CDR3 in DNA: TGTGCCAGTCGGACAGGGGAAAACATTCAGTACTTC. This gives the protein CASRTGENIQYF.

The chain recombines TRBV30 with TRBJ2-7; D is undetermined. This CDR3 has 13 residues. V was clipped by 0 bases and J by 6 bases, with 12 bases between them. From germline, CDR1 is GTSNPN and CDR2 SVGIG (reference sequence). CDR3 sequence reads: CAWSVQRVGEQYF. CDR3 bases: TGTGCCTGGAGTGTCCAAAGGGTGGGCGAGCAGTACTTC.